This T cell receptor (beta chain) came from a study of T cells in Graves' hyperthyroidism and ophthalmopathy. The TCR beta CDR3 regions underwent amplification using RNA transcripts as the source. HTBI primers were employed in a first-round RT-PCR of the TCR CDR3. TCRdb re-called the multiplex PCR reads through MiXCR, storing one row per CDR3 protein. Counted here are about 590,000 distinct CDR3 sequences, 15% to 19% occurring once; the ten biggest clones make up around 7.3%. Patients aged 18 to 65 had newly diagnosed hyperthyroidism that had lasted under 2 months. It was approximately 9.7 ml of fresh peripheral blood that supplied the PBMCs. The CDR3 totals 14 residues. Germline V gene data show CDR1 as MGHRA and CDR2 as YSYEKL. Notes on the study in general: Among thyroid clonotypes expanded above 0.001, most also appeared in blood.

Regarding this clonotype: Its antigen is as yet unknown. A junction boundary mismatches the germline segment, possibly from a read error.

Sequenced material: blood. The rearrangement uses TRBV4-1 and TRBJ1-1; TRBD1 agrees at 7 bases. This clonotype originated in a woman in her thirties with Graves' hyperthyroidism. Here the CDR3 reads CASSQVKGGTEAYF. Written as DNA, the CDR3 is TGCGCCAGCAGCCAAGTCAAAGGGGGCACTGAAGCTTACTTT.